The 26 T cell receptor beta chains in this list originate from one sample, sequenced in a study of OX40 agonist ivuxolimab in advanced cancers. TCRdb's table, derived via immunoSEQ multiplex PCR, lists solely in-frame clones and lacks some. The top ten clones hold about 0.82% of a sample with some 95,000 clones, about 85% of them seen once. The sample in question was CD4+ or CD8+ T cells sorted from blood, obtained in a trial of the OX40 agonist ivuxolimab. The receptor set was obtained from an adult with an advanced solid tumor such as melanoma, head and neck, liver or kidney cancer.

The V and J genes are TRBV5-1 and TRBJ1-1; D is uncertain. The germline V and J ends were trimmed by 0 bases and 3 bases, with 6 bases remaining between them. The germline gives CDR1 SGHRS, CDR2 YFSETQ. The length of the CDR3 is 13 residues. The CDR3 spells CASSLEVYTEAFF. The CDR3 DNA follows: TGCGCCAGCAGCTTGGAAGTGTACACTGAAGCTTTCTTT.

This clone was found once. The V and J genes are TRBV2 and TRBJ2-1; D may match TRBD1 or TRBD2 (5 bases each). Trimming removed 10 bases at V and 2 bases at J, with 18 bases between. The CDR3 has 15 residues. Per germline, CDR1 SNHLY and CDR2 FYNNEI. In DNA form, the CDR3 reads TGTGCCACCGTAAGAGGGCAGGGAACCTACAATGAGCAGTTCTTC. It encodes CATVRGQGTYNEQFF.

The chain links TRBV4-3 to TRBJ1-5, with D perhaps TRBD1 (5 bases). CDR1 is LGHNA, CDR2 YSLEER, per germline. The ends were cut back, 0 bases at V and 8 bases at J, with 11 bases in the middle. The CDR3 runs to 14 residues. This CDR3 is CASSQELQVEPQHF. The CDR3 nucleotides are TGCGCCAGCAGCCAAGAGTTACAGGTCGAGCCCCAGCATTTT.

The gene calls are TRBV7-9 and TRBJ1-2, with D unclear. From germline, CDR1 is SEHNR and CDR2 FQNEAQ (reference sequence). Trimming took off 2 bases at V and 4 bases at J, with 11 bases between the two ends. This CDR3 has 14 residues. CDR3: CASSLIGGTYGYTF. The CDR3 DNA reads TGTGCCAGCAGCTTAATAGGCGGAACCTATGGCTACACCTTC.

V usage is TRBV11-3 and J usage is TRBJ2-4; weak D call: TRBD2 (5 bases). Per germline, CDR1 SGHNT and CDR2 YENEEA. V dropped 1 base and J dropped 9 bases, with 10 bases sitting between them. CDR3 length: 13 residues. The chain's CDR3 is CASSLGRSSIQYF. CDR3 in DNA: TGTGCCAGCAGCTTAGGGAGGAGCTCCATTCAGTACTTC.

The V call is TRBV28, the J call TRBJ2-6; no firm D call. V lost 5 bases and J lost 1, with 3 bases in between. The CDR3 totals 13 residues. Germline V gene sequence: CDR1 MDHEN, CDR2 SYDVKM. In DNA, the CDR3 is TGTGCCAGCAGTGGGTCTGGGGCCAACGTCCTGACTTTC. This gives the protein CASSGSGANVLTF.

The chain is built from TRBV25-1 and TRBJ1-4, with a weak D call TRBD1 (5 bases). Germline values: CDR1 MGHDK, CDR2 SYGVNS. Trimming removed 2 bases from V and 4 bases from J, with 11 bases in between. CDR3 size: 15 residues. The CDR3 loop is CASSEEGRINEKLFF. The CDR3 DNA follows: TGTGCCAGCAGTGAAGAGGGACGGATTAATGAAAAACTGTTTTTT. Full variable domain (missing parts from reference TRBV25-1 and TRBJ1-4): EADIYQTPRYLVIGTGKKITLECSQTMGHDKMYWYQQDPGMELHLIHYSYGVNSTEKGDLSSESTVSRIRTEHFPLTLESARPSHTSQYLCASSEEGRINEKLFFGSGTQLSVL.

V is TRBV28 and J is TRBJ2-1, with 9 bases identical to TRBD2. The CDR3 runs 15 residues. CDR1 is MDHEN and CDR2 is SYDVKM in the germline V gene. Unmatched junction bases numbered 11, after V lost 5 bases and J lost 9 bases. The CDR3 loop reads CASSAPAGGPIEQFF. For the CDR3, the DNA is TGTGCCAGCAGTGCCCCGGCGGGAGGGCCCATTGAGCAGTTCTTC.

The gene calls are TRBV4-1 and TRBJ2-1, with a tentative D call TRBD2 (6 bases). V dropped 4 bases and J dropped 4 bases, with 17 bases sitting between them. Per the germline V gene, CDR1 is MGHRA and CDR2 is YSYEKL. This CDR3 contains 16 residues. The CDR3 here is CASSPYYPAGYNEQFF. The CDR3 nucleotides read TGCGCCAGCAGCCCGTACTACCCGGCGGGGTACAATGAGCAGTTCTTC.

V gene TRBV2 combines with J gene TRBJ2-7; the D gene could be TRBD1 or TRBD2 (5 bases each). Germline CDR1 is SNHLY and CDR2 is FYNNEI. V was shortened by 3 bases and J by 7 bases, with 16 bases between the two germline ends. The CDR3 has 14 residues. CDR3 nucleotides: TGTGCCAGCAGTGAGGGACGGGGAGTGACAGAGCAGTACGTC. It encodes CASSEGRGVTEQYV.

This clone is a singleton in its sample. V is TRBV2 and J is TRBJ2-1; 7 bases are a match to TRBD1. CDR3 length equals 14 residues. V shed 7 bases and J 5 bases; nucleotides not matched to a gene: 8. Germline loops: CDR1 SNHLY, CDR2 FYNNEI. The DNA for the CDR3 is TGTGCCAGCAACCTACAGGGGTCCAACAATGAGCAGTTCTTC. Amino acid sequence: CASNLQGSNNEQFF. The full variable domain, its missing parts supplied by reference TRBV2 and TRBJ2-1, is EPEVTQTPSHQVTQMGQEVILRCVPISNHLYFYWYRQILGQKVEFLVSFYNNEISEKSEIFDDQFSVERPDGSNFTLKIRSTKLEDSAMYFCASNLQGSNNEQFFGPGTRLTVL.

This clone appeared a few times. V and J are TRBV28 and TRBJ1-6, with D unresolved. This CDR3 contains 13 residues. Germline CDR1 and CDR2: MDHEN and SYDVKM. V lost 2 bases and J 13 bases, leaving 12 bases between the germline ends. CDR3 loop: CASSLPSLGPLHF. CDR3 sequence (DNA): TGTGCCAGCAGTTTACCTTCCCTCGGGCCCCTCCACTTT.

This chain joins TRBV2 and TRBJ2-1, with 8 bases lining up with TRBD2. Germline assignment: CDR1 SNHLY and CDR2 FYNNEI. J was trimmed by 14 bases and V by 3 bases; bases with no gene match: 9. The CDR3 is made up of 13 amino acids. Here the CDR3 DNA reads TGTGCCAGCAGTGAGAGGCTAGCGGGTCATAAGTTCTTC. It is translated as CASSERLAGHKFF.

The chain carries TRBV5-1 and TRBJ2-1; TRBD1 is a possible D gene (6 bases). CDR3 length: 17 amino acids. V was clipped by 1 base and J by 0 bases, with 14 bases between them. The germline V gene encodes CDR1 SGHRS and CDR2 YFSETQ. Here the CDR3 reads CASSLTGYRSSYNEQFF. As DNA, the CDR3 is TGCGCCAGCAGCTTGACAGGGTATAGGAGCTCCTACAATGAGCAGTTCTTC.

The rearrangement links TRBV10-3 to TRBJ1-1; D is possibly TRBD1 (5 bases). V was trimmed by 9 bases and J by 1 base, leaving 15 bases between them. Germline V gives CDR1 ENHRY, CDR2 SYGVKD. This CDR3 region has 14 residues. The CDR3 DNA follows: TGTGCCATATCAGTTGGGGGAGGGAACACTGAAGCTTTCTTT. Protein product: CAISVGGGNTEAFF.

The rearrangement joins TRBV7-9 to TRBJ2-1; 9 bases match TRBD2. Germline CDR1 SEHNR, CDR2 FQNEAQ (reference sequence). J gave up 0 bases and V 5 bases, and 11 bases lay outside the gene matches. The CDR3 is 18 amino acids. The CDR3 DNA is TGTGCCAGCAGCCTTGGGTCTAGCGGGATTAGCTCCTACAATGAGCAGTTCTTC. Translated, it gives CASSLGSSGISSYNEQFF.

The chain recombines TRBV2 with TRBJ2-6; D is undetermined. Between the trimmed V and J ends, which lost 7 bases and 0 bases, there was a span of 16 bases. The germline V gene has CDR1 SNHLY and CDR2 FYNNEI. There are 17 residues in the CDR3. The CDR3 DNA follows: TGTGCCAGCACCCTCTTACTTGACACCTCTGGGGCCAACGTCCTGACTTTC. This sequence encodes CASTLLLDTSGANVLTF.

This clone has ten or more counts. The CDR3 loop reads CASSSPGGIGNTIYF. Here the CDR3 DNA reads TGTGCCAGCAGCTCCCCTGGGGGGATCGGAAACACCATATATTTT. The chain is built from TRBV11-2 and TRBJ1-3, with a tentative D call TRBD1 (5 bases). The CDR3 contains 15 residues. The ends were cut back, 4 bases at V and 4 bases at J, with 14 bases in the middle. Germline CDR1 and CDR2: SGHAT and FQNNGV.

This chain joins TRBV11-2 and TRBJ2-7, with 9 bases lining up with TRBD2. The CDR3 length is 15 residues. With V trimmed by 5 bases and J by 3 bases, 8 bases remained unmatched. Germline V gene data show CDR1 as SGHAT and CDR2 as FQNNGV. The CDR3 loop reads CASSPPTSGFYEQYF. In DNA form, the CDR3 reads TGTGCCAGCAGCCCTCCGACTAGCGGATTCTACGAGCAGTACTTC.

Concerning this clone itself: The same CDR3 can be traced to other DNA sequences in this sample. J is TRBJ1-1 and V is TRBV30; D gene uncertain. In germline, CDR1 is GTSNPN, CDR2 SVGIG (reference sequence). This CDR3 comprises 12 residues. V was clipped by 3 bases and J by 1 base, with 6 bases between them. CDR3 coding DNA: TGTGCCTGGAGCCCTGGGAACACTGAAGCTTTCTTT. It codes for CAWSPGNTEAFF.

The chain recombines TRBV7-9 with TRBJ2-3; 8 bases line up with TRBD2. V lost 6 bases, J lost 2 bases, and 4 bases stayed unmatched. CDR1 SEHNR and CDR2 FQNEAQ come from the germline V gene (reference sequence). This CDR3 contains 14 residues. CDR3 coding DNA: TGTGCCAGCAGAGCGGGAGTTAACACAGATACGCAGTATTTT. This codes for CASRAGVNTDTQYF.

This rearrangement joins TRBV6-6 to TRBJ2-3; D remains ambiguous. This CDR3 is built from 15 residues. Deletions cut 6 bases from V and 6 bases from J, with 19 bases between. Germline CDR1 is MNHNY and CDR2 is SVGAGI (reference sequence). The CDR3 sequence: CASSLALAVLDTQYF. CDR3 DNA sequence: TGTGCCAGCAGCCTCGCCCTTGCGGTTCTGGATACGCAGTATTTT.

The chain joins TRBV5-1 to TRBJ2-3, with D perhaps TRBD2 (5 bases). Trimming stripped 3 bases from V and 3 bases from J, with 8 bases between. Germline V gives CDR1 SGHRS, CDR2 YFSETQ. The CDR3 length is 13 residues. The CDR3 DNA is TGCGCCAGCAGCTGGAGGAGAACAGATACGCAGTATTTT. Its translation is CASSWRRTDTQYF. Full variable domain (outside the CDR3, taken from reference TRBV5-1 and TRBJ2-3): KAGVTQTPRYLIKTRGQQVTLSCSPISGHRSVSWYQQTPGQGLQFLFEYFSETQRNKGNFPGRFSGRQFSNSRSEMNVSTLELGDSALYLCASSWRRTDTQYFGPGTRLTVL.

The rearrangement links TRBV19 to TRBJ1-2; D is uncertain. Looked up from germline, CDR1 is LNHDA and CDR2 is SQIVND (reference sequence). This CDR3 is 12 amino acids long. V was shortened by 6 bases and J by 5 bases, with 10 bases between the two germline ends. CDR3 residues: CASREGRYGYTF. CDR3 in DNA: TGTGCCAGTAGGGAAGGGCGTTATGGCTACACCTTC.

The V and J genes are TRBV6-1 and TRBJ2-1; TRBD2 might be the D (5 bases). CDR3 length: 15 amino acids. Looked up from germline, CDR1 is MNHNS and CDR2 is SASEGT. The ends were cut back, 4 bases at V and 0 bases at J, with 10 bases in the middle. CDR3 DNA sequence: TGTGCCAGCAGTGTAACGAGCGGCTCCTACAATGAGCAGTTCTTC. It is translated as CASSVTSGSYNEQFF.

This clone was recorded only once. This chain joins TRBV6-1 and TRBJ2-2, with 15 positions matching TRBD2. The CDR3 is 16 residues long. Looked up from germline, CDR1 is MNHNS and CDR2 is SASEGT. The junction had 3 bases not matched to a gene; V was cut back by 4 bases and J by 6 bases. The CDR3 sequence is CASSGGTSGRSGELFF. In DNA form, the CDR3 reads TGTGCCAGCAGTGGTGGGACTAGCGGGAGGTCCGGGGAGCTGTTTTTT.